This TCR beta chain was sequenced during a study of blood T cell repertoires in COVID-19. Study as a whole: COVID-19 samples collected from the United States, Italy and Spain covered acute and convalescent phases. Nucleic acid was either cDNA or gDNA, and it came from T cells, B-cell-depleted T cells, or PBMCs.

Methods used by the authors: Estimates of nucleated cell counts were drawn from the amplification of reference gene primers. The data were produced by immunoSEQ multiplex PCR, yet TCRdb's version contains in-frame clones alone and is incomplete. V and J calls and clone size follow that table, whereas D and trimming were derived from the DNA. There are more than 200,000 clones in the sample; about four fifths occur only once, and 10% lies in the top ten. The trim removed 5 bases at V and 5 bases at J, leaving 8 bases unmatched. From germline, CDR1 is SGHTA and CDR2 FQGNSA. This CDR3 spans 14 amino acids.

Sequencing was done on a sample of peripheral blood. The TCR sequence derives from a woman over 75 with acute or convalescent COVID-19. This chain connects TRBV7-2 to TRBJ2-5; the match to TRBD1 covers 7 bases. CDR3: CASSLLRGQETQYF. The CDR3 bases are TGTGCCAGCAGCCTGCTGAGGGGGCAGGAGACCCAGTACTTC.